This T cell receptor (beta chain) appears in the sequencing data of a study of blood T cell repertoires in COVID-19. Across the study: Material from acute and convalescent COVID-19 was sourced from the United States, Italy and Spain. PBMCs, B-cell-depleted T cells, or T cells provided the cDNA or gDNA that made up the material.

During active infection, Seattle patients enrolled and were then monitored through disease. The CDR3 length is 17 residues. CDR1 is KGHDR and CDR2 is SFDVKD in the germline V gene. V shed 1 base and J 2 bases; nucleotides not matched to a gene: 5. Original processing methods: Nucleated cell number was recorded as an estimate derived from reference gene primer amplification. TCRdb's copy holds only in-frame clones and misses some; the assay was immunoSEQ multiplex PCR. V and J calls and clone size are as listed in that table; D and trimming were resolved from the DNA. The sample has over 450,000 clones; about 91% are singletons. This clone came up a few times.

The clonotype was recovered from a man in his late teens or twenties with COVID-19, enrolled during active disease. The sample comprised peripheral blood. The genes are TRBV24-1 and TRBJ2-3; 10 bases are shared with TRBD2. The CDR3 nucleotides are TGTGCCACCAGTGATTTCTCTAGCGGGAGCCCCACAGATACGCAGTATTTT. Its protein product is CATSDFSSGSPTDTQYF.